These 27 T cell receptor beta chains were sequenced from one sample in a study of shared clonotypes between healthy human individuals. Data came from immunoSEQ multiplex PCR; TCRdb stores just in-frame clones and leaves some out. This table holds over 2 million clones, roughly 94% found once. Naive CD8 cells comprised CD45RO-negative, CCR7-positively selected cells, excluding terminally differentiated effector memory CD45RA+ cells. Specimen: naive CD8+ T cells sorted from blood. These receptors all stem from a man aged 18 to 29 in good health.

The chain links TRBV28 to TRBJ1-1; no clear D. Per germline, CDR1 MDHEN and CDR2 SYDVKM. Deletions cut 3 bases from V and 4 bases from J, with 6 bases between. The CDR3 runs 12 residues. The CDR3 sequence: CASSLMGTEAFF. CDR3 DNA sequence: TGTGCCAGCAGTTTGATGGGCACTGAAGCTTTCTTT.

Worth noting for this clone: Other DNA sequences in the same sample also yield this CDR3. The chain is built from TRBV9 and TRBJ2-2; D gene ambiguous. The germline V gene encodes CDR1 SGDLS and CDR2 YYNGEE. The CDR3 is 15 amino acids. The V end was cut by 0 bases, the J end by 0 bases, with 6 bases between. The DNA for the CDR3 is TGTGCCAGCAGCGTAGGGTCCTCGAACACCGGGGAGCTGTTTTTT. This encodes CASSVGSSNTGELFF.

This chain joins TRBV15 and TRBJ2-7, with 7 bases fitting TRBD1. The CDR3 extends over 13 amino acids. V lost 5 bases and J lost 3; bases outside the gene matches: 4. Germline assignment: CDR1 LNHNV and CDR2 YYDKDF (reference sequence). The CDR3 DNA reads TGTGCCACCAGCTTACGACAGGGCTACGAGCAGTACTTC. It specifies CATSLRQGYEQYF.

Worth noting for this clone: Other DNA sequences of this sample code for an identical CDR3. V gene TRBV5-6 combines with J gene TRBJ2-7; D tentatively fits TRBD1 or TRBD2 (5 bases each). The germline gives CDR1 SGHDT, CDR2 YYEEEE. V lost 4 bases and J 6 bases, leaving 8 bases between the germline ends. This CDR3 is 11 amino acids long. CDR3 residues: CASSGGGEQYF. The CDR3 region has the DNA TGTGCCAGCAGCGGGGGTGGCGAGCAGTACTTC.

The V and J genes are TRBV27 and TRBJ1-4; D not resolved. V dropped 3 bases and J dropped 3 bases, with 8 bases sitting between them. This CDR3 has 14 residues. Germline loops: CDR1 MNHEY, CDR2 SMNVEV (reference sequence). CDR3 nucleotide sequence: TGTGCCAGCAGTTTCCGGGCAGCTAATGAAAAACTGTTTTTT. Amino acids: CASSFRAANEKLFF. The complete variable domain, with remaining parts taken from reference TRBV27 and TRBJ1-4, reads EAQVTQNPRYLITVTGKKLTVTCSQNMNHEYMSWYRQDPGLGLRQIYYSMNVEVTDKGDVPEGYKVSRKEKRNFPLILESPSPNQTSLYFCASSFRAANEKLFFGSGTQLSVL.

The genes are TRBV27 and TRBJ1-2, with D possibly matching TRBD1 (6 bases). This CDR3 has 12 residues. Germline assignment: CDR1 MNHEY and CDR2 SMNVEV (reference sequence). The ends were cut back, 11 bases at V and 8 bases at J, with 18 bases in the middle. For the CDR3, the DNA is TGTGCCCTCAGGCACAGGGTAGGCGGCTACACCTTC. As protein: CALRHRVGGYTF.

The chain has TRBV6-5 and TRBJ2-7; 10 bases are shared with TRBD1. Germline CDR1 and CDR2: MNHEY and SVGAGI. This CDR3 has 16 amino acids. V lost 2 bases, J lost 0 bases, and 4 bases stayed unmatched. The CDR3 spells CASSYERDRGSYEQYF. The CDR3 DNA follows: TGTGCCAGCAGTTACGAGCGGGACAGGGGCTCCTACGAGCAGTACTTC.

The chain uses TRBV29-1 and TRBJ2-7, with D maybe TRBD2 (5 bases). The CDR3 has 13 amino acids. CDR1 is SQVTM, CDR2 ANQGSEA, per germline. V was trimmed by 4 bases and J by 0 bases, leaving 10 bases between them. CDR3 sequence reads: CSVAPTTSYEQYF. CDR3 coding DNA: TGCAGCGTTGCACCGACTACCTCCTACGAGCAGTACTTC.

The chain couples TRBV6-5 to TRBJ2-1; 12 bases line up with TRBD2. V gave up 6 bases and J gave up 5 bases; unmatched junction bases: 5. Germline V gives CDR1 MNHEY, CDR2 SVGAGI. The CDR3 runs 15 residues. CDR3 residues: CASSLAGGLDNEQFF. CDR3 sequence (DNA): TGTGCCAGCAGCCTAGCGGGGGGGCTCGACAATGAGCAGTTCTTC.

A single count supports this clone. The rearrangement links TRBV11-2 to TRBJ1-3; D call uncertain. V lost 5 bases and J lost 8, with 10 bases in between. The CDR3 contains 12 residues. CDR1 is SGHAT and CDR2 is FQNNGV in the germline V gene. This CDR3 is CASSPSGYTIYF. The CDR3 coding sequence is TGTGCCAGCAGCCCCTCGGGGTACACCATATATTTT.

This clone was found once. The chain combines TRBV7-2 with TRBJ2-1; TRBD2 matches at 10 bases. CDR3 length: 17 amino acids. Germline-derived CDR1 and CDR2 are SGHTA and FQGNSA. Trimming cost V 1 base and J 3 bases; bases outside gene matches: 6. The CDR3, as DNA: TGTGCCAGCAGCTTAGGATGGGCTAGCGGGGGCTACAATGAGCAGTTCTTC. Protein product: CASSLGWASGGYNEQFF.

J is TRBJ2-3 and V is TRBV27; D perhaps matches TRBD2 (6 bases). The CDR3 contains 14 residues. V was trimmed by 1 base and J by 2 bases, leaving 7 bases between them. Looked up from germline, CDR1 is MNHEY and CDR2 is SMNVEV (reference sequence). The CDR3 here is CASSLWGDTDTQYF. CDR3 sequence (DNA): TGTGCCAGCAGTTTATGGGGGGACACAGATACGCAGTATTTT.

The CDR3 loop is CASSTNAPDRGRTTDTQYF. The CDR3 bases are TGTGCCAGCAGTACCAACGCACCGGACAGGGGGCGCACCACAGATACGCAGTATTTT. The J gene is TRBJ2-3, the V gene TRBV28, with TRBD1 identical over 11 bases. This CDR3 is 19 amino acids long. Germline CDR1 and CDR2: MDHEN and SYDVKM. V lost 5 bases and J lost 2; bases outside the gene matches: 15.

V and J are TRBV4-3 and TRBJ2-1; possible D gene TRBD1, 5 bases. Trimming pared 4 bases from V and 0 bases from J, leaving 10 bases between. The CDR3 has 15 residues. From germline, CDR1 is LGHNA and CDR2 YSLEER. The CDR3 sequence is CASSPGQLSYNEQFF. DNA of the CDR3: TGCGCCAGCAGCCCCGGACAACTCTCCTACAATGAGCAGTTCTTC.

This clone showed up just once. The genes are TRBV2 and TRBJ1-1, with TRBD1 identical over 7 bases. The CDR3 covers 15 residues. Germline CDR1 reads SNHLY; CDR2 reads FYNNEI. The ends lost 6 bases at V and 1 base at J; junction bases unmatched: 8. In DNA form, the CDR3 reads TGTGCCAGCAGGGACCCCGGGACAGAGAACACTGAAGCTTTCTTT. Protein: CASRDPGTENTEAFF.

The chain carries TRBV28 and TRBJ2-5; 12 nucleotides agree with TRBD2. The CDR3 consists of 16 residues. Trimming took 2 bases from V and 2 from J; bases not matched to a gene: 3. The V gene's germline CDR1 is MDHEN and CDR2 SYDVKM. The CDR3 DNA follows: TGTGCCAGCAGTTTAAAAGGACTAGCGGGACAAGAGACCCAGTACTTC. Amino acids: CASSLKGLAGQETQYF.

The chain joins TRBV7-6 to TRBJ2-1, with 8 bases lining up with TRBD2. V shed 2 bases and J 5 bases; nucleotides not matched to a gene: 11. The CDR3 is made up of 17 amino acids. The V gene's germline CDR1 is SGHVS and CDR2 FNYEAQ. Here the CDR3 DNA reads TGTGCCAGCAGCTTACTAGCGGGTACTGGGGGACACAATGAGCAGTTCTTC. Translating gives CASSLLAGTGGHNEQFF.

Comments on this clone: The identical CDR3 is also encoded by other nucleotide sequences in the sample. The V call is TRBV9, the J call TRBJ2-1; perhaps TRBD2 as D (6 bases). The CDR3 totals 15 residues. Germline values: CDR1 SGDLS, CDR2 YYNGEE. The V and J ends lost 0 bases and 4 bases respectively, with 11 bases between them. This CDR3 reads CASSVASGLYNEQFF. In DNA form, the CDR3 reads TGTGCCAGCAGCGTAGCCAGCGGGTTGTACAATGAGCAGTTCTTC.

The rearrangement links TRBV30 to TRBJ2-7, with TRBD2 identical over 8 bases. Germline assignment: CDR1 GTSNPN and CDR2 SVGIG (reference sequence). The CDR3 sequence is 14 residues long. V was clipped by 0 bases and J by 6 bases; unmatched bases: 7. CDR3 nucleotides: TGTGCCTGGAGTGTATTCAGCGGGAGCGTCGAGCAGTACTTC. It translates to CAWSVFSGSVEQYF.

J is TRBJ2-5 and V is TRBV5-1, with D maybe TRBD2 (6 bases). This CDR3 has 11 residues. Germline lookup yields CDR1 SGHRS and CDR2 YFSETQ. V lost 7 bases and J lost 5, with 9 bases in between. For the CDR3, the DNA is TGCGCCAGCGGTGGAGGGGAGACCCAGTACTTC. Residues: CASGGGETQYF.

This clone showed up just a few times. Other nucleotide sequences from this sample produce the same CDR3. The chain joins TRBV4-1 to TRBJ2-7; D is possibly TRBD1 (6 bases). The CDR3 is 13 residues long. Germline V gives CDR1 MGHRA, CDR2 YSYEKL. Deletions cut 2 bases from V and 2 bases from J, with 7 bases between. This CDR3 reads CASSQTGTYEQYF. The CDR3 DNA reads TGCGCCAGCAGCCAAACAGGGACCTACGAGCAGTACTTC.

This sequence joins TRBV30 and TRBJ2-1; the D gene is possibly TRBD2 (6 bases). With 1 base removed from V and 13 bases from J, the gap between germline ends came to 14 bases. This CDR3 region has 12 residues. The germline V gene encodes CDR1 GTSNPN and CDR2 SVGIG (reference sequence). CDR3 loop: CAWSAGGSKQFF. In DNA form, the CDR3 reads TGTGCCTGGAGTGCCGGGGGAAGTAAACAGTTCTTC.

This clone was detected only a few times. The sample contains more than one DNA sequence encoding this CDR3. The J gene is TRBJ2-7, the V gene TRBV6-6; D gene unclear. V was shortened by 0 bases and J by 3 bases, with 6 bases between the two germline ends. The CDR3 length is 13 residues. From germline, CDR1 is MNHNY and CDR2 SVGAGI (reference sequence). CDR3 residues: CASSYSQDYEQYF. Here the CDR3 DNA reads TGTGCCAGCAGTTACTCCCAGGACTACGAGCAGTACTTC.

Regarding this clone: This may arise from a read error, as a much more abundant clone is one base away. Other DNA sequences in this specimen translate into the identical CDR3. The rearrangement uses TRBV6-5 and TRBJ2-7; 8 bases match TRBD1. J lost 3 bases, V lost 4 bases, and 2 bases had no gene match. This CDR3 is built from 13 residues. Per the germline V gene, CDR1 is MNHEY and CDR2 is SVGAGI. CDR3 protein: CASSSGQGYEQYF. The CDR3 DNA reads as TGTGCCAGCAGTTCCGGACAGGGCTACGAGCAGTACTTC.

The chain combines TRBV4-1 with TRBJ2-3, with D perhaps TRBD2 (5 bases). CDR1 MGHRA and CDR2 YSYEKL come from the germline V gene. This CDR3 contains 17 residues. V shed 4 bases and J shed 7 bases, with 24 bases lying between them. CDR3 nucleotides: TGCGCCAGCAGCCGTGCAGCGGAGACCGCCATCCTCAATACGCAGTATTTT. Its protein product is CASSRAAETAILNTQYF.

The genes are TRBV5-4 and TRBJ2-2, with 9 bases lining up with TRBD2. The V segment lost 4 bases and the J segment 4 bases; nucleotides outside the gene matches: 8. The CDR3 is 16 residues long. Germline assignment: CDR1 SGHNT and CDR2 YYREEE (reference sequence). This CDR3 reads CASSRSGGPATGELFF. The DNA for the CDR3 is TGTGCCAGCAGCCGTAGCGGGGGACCCGCCACCGGGGAGCTGTTTTTT.

This sequence joins TRBV11-3 and TRBJ2-3; weak D call: TRBD2 (7 bases). The V gene's germline CDR1 is SGHNT and CDR2 YENEEA. The V end was cut by 5 bases, the J end by 4 bases, with 22 bases between. CDR3 length: 17 residues. CDR3 amino acids: CASSNHRERGYSDTQYF. The CDR3 DNA reads TGTGCCAGCAGCAACCACAGGGAGCGGGGCTATTCAGATACGCAGTATTTT. Supplemented by reference TRBV11-3 and TRBJ2-3, the full variable domain reads EAGVVQSPRYKIIEKKQPVAFWCNPISGHNTLYWYLQNLGQGPELLIRYENEEAVDDSQLPKDRFSAERLKGVDSTLKIQPAELGDSAVYLCASSNHRERGYSDTQYFGPGTRLTVL.